The entry that follows covers one T cell receptor beta chain sequence. What it binds is unknown. The CDR3 sequence is 16 residues long. Using immunoSEQ multiplex PCR, the repertoire was profiled, and TCRdb retains in-frame clones only, with some absent. Of 100,000 to 110,000 clones detected, more than 75% appear once; the ten largest clones hold 4% to 5%. The data stem from a study of T cell responses to AZD1222 COVID-19 vaccine. Study-wide results and limits: Clonal diversity was possibly underestimated, and the donors were mostly white British, with more females. Reports say nearly half of spike-specific TCRs go after unmutated variant regions. Once two AZD1222 doses were given, Spike-specific TCR breadth and depth went up. Baseline serology detected seropositivity in only six or seven AZD1222 recipients.

The sequencing used peripheral blood, collected on day 0 of MenACWY control vaccination. The TCR originated in an adult in good health. The rearrangement links TRBV21-1 to TRBJ2-5; no check of the table's D call, TRBD1, against the DNA was made. TRBV21-1 is annotated as a pseudogene. CDR3 in DNA: TGTGCCAGCAGCAAAGCGCAGGACAGGAACCAAGAGACCCAGTACTTC. Translation: CASSKAQDRNQETQYF.